These 26 T cell receptor beta chains came from one sample sequenced in a study of control samples from healthy donors and cancer patients (TCRdb year 2020). Library creation used the immunoSEQ multiplex PCR assay. The source is immuneACCESS, and TCRdb retained only in-frame sequences with V and J called. Part of the clones is not carried over; for the studies checked, unresolved V genes explain less than half of this, and the remainder is unexplained. The sample profile shows some 140,000 clones; just under 95% of them were found once. The ten largest clones add up to about 11% of the sample. Sequenced material: blood. The receptors derive from a man aged 30 to 39 in good health.

This rearrangement joins TRBV11-3 to TRBJ2-3, with 7 bases fitting TRBD1. This CDR3 is 14 amino acids long. The J segment lost 2 bases and the V segment lost 7 bases, leaving 6 bases of the junction unmatched. Germline V gives CDR1 SGHNT, CDR2 YENEEA. The CDR3 sequence is CASTFGQDTDTQYF. DNA of the CDR3: TGTGCCAGCACCTTCGGACAGGACACAGATACGCAGTATTTT.

This sequence joins TRBV6-5 and TRBJ2-7, with unresolved D. The CDR3 is 12 amino acids. V was shortened by 6 bases and J by 4 bases, with 10 bases between the two germline ends. The germline CDR1 and CDR2 sequences are MNHEY and SVGAGI. For the CDR3, the DNA is TGTGCCAGCAGCGTCGCACGATACGAGCAGTACTTC. This codes for CASSVARYEQYF.

The chain is built from TRBV11-2 and TRBJ2-2, with D maybe TRBD1 (6 bases). V shed 5 bases and J shed 4 bases, with 14 bases lying between them. Germline CDR1 and CDR2: SGHAT and FQNNGV. This CDR3 comprises 15 residues. CDR3 DNA: TGTGCCAGCAGCCCCGGCAGGGGTCGCACCGGGGAGCTGTTTTTT. Translated, it gives CASSPGRGRTGELFF.

The V gene is TRBV30, the J gene TRBJ2-7; 11 nucleotides line up with TRBD2. The CDR3 extends over 15 amino acids. V was pared by 3 bases and J by 4 bases, with 8 bases of the junction left unmatched. Germline values: CDR1 GTSNPN, CDR2 SVGIG (reference sequence). Here the CDR3 DNA reads TGTGCCTGGAGCGCAACTAGCGGGAGAACGTACGAGCAGTACTTC. Protein sequence: CAWSATSGRTYEQYF.

This rearrangement joins TRBV10-2 to TRBJ1-5; D gene ambiguous. Trimming removed 2 bases at V and 4 bases at J, with 6 bases between. Germline assignment: CDR1 WSHSY and CDR2 SAAADI. This CDR3 region has 13 residues. The CDR3 here is CASSENSNQPQHF. The CDR3, as DNA: TGCGCCAGCAGTGAGAACAGTAATCAGCCCCAGCATTTT.

The chain couples TRBV5-6 to TRBJ2-5; D not certain. The germline gives CDR1 SGHDT, CDR2 YYEEEE. The CDR3 runs 13 residues. Trimming cost V 0 bases and J 4 bases, with 7 bases left between them. CDR3 bases: TGTGCCAGCAGCTTGGCACCCGGAGAGACCCAGTACTTC. Translating it yields CASSLAPGETQYF. The whole variable domain, filled in from reference TRBV5-6 and TRBJ2-5, reads DAGVTQSPTHLIKTRGQQVTLRCSPKSGHDTVSWYQQALGQGPQFIFQYYEEEERQRGNFPDRFSGHQFPNYSSELNVNALLLGDSALYLCASSLAPGETQYFGPGTRLLVL.

The chain has TRBV20-1 and TRBJ2-1; TRBD2 agrees at 11 bases. The V gene's germline CDR1 is DFQATT and CDR2 SNEGSKA (reference sequence). The V and J ends lost 3 bases and 6 bases, in that order; junction bases with no gene match: 13. The CDR3 is 17 amino acids. The CDR3 DNA follows: TGCAGTGCTAGTCGGCTAGCGGGAGGCCCGGGGGGCAATGAGCAGTTCTTC. Residues: CSASRLAGGPGGNEQFF.

This chain uses TRBV27 with TRBJ2-3; TRBD2 aligns across 8 bases. The CDR3 runs 14 residues. The junction had 10 bases not matched to a gene; V was cut back by 6 bases and J by 8 bases. The V gene's germline CDR1 is MNHEY and CDR2 SMNVEV (reference sequence). This CDR3 is CASRPGRETGTQYF. CDR3 coding DNA: TGTGCCAGCAGACCCGGGAGGGAAACTGGTACGCAGTATTTT.

The genes are TRBV6-5 and TRBJ2-7; a possible D gene is TRBD1 (6 bases). Germline V gene lookup returns CDR1 MNHEY and CDR2 SVGAGI. Trimming took off 6 bases at V and 2 bases at J, with 17 bases between the two ends. The CDR3 runs to 15 residues. The CDR3 region has the DNA TGTGCCAGCAGGATACCCGGGACACAACCCTACGAGCAGTACTTC. It encodes CASRIPGTQPYEQYF.

About this clone itself: The junction does not match germline at one end; this may be a read error. J is TRBJ2-1 and V is TRBV7-8, with 8 bases fitting TRBD2. The CDR3 runs 15 residues. Germline loops: CDR1 SGHVS, CDR2 FQNEAQ. CDR3: CASSVAGRVYNEQFF. CDR3 DNA sequence: TGTGCCAGCAGCGTAGCGGGAAGGGTGTACAATGAGCAGTTCTTC.

The chain couples TRBV7-9 to TRBJ2-2; D gene uncertain. Germline assignment: CDR1 SEHNR and CDR2 FQNEAQ (reference sequence). The CDR3 loop spans 18 amino acids. Trimming stripped 2 bases from V and 5 bases from J, with 21 bases between. The CDR3: CASSLIGSTYSLTGELFF. The CDR3 DNA sequence: TGTGCCAGCAGCTTAATCGGCAGCACCTATTCTTTAACCGGGGAGCTGTTTTTT.

The rearrangement links TRBV28 to TRBJ1-1; possibly TRBD1 for D (6 bases). V was cut by 6 bases and J by 5 bases, with 19 bases left in between. Germline V lookup: CDR1 MDHEN, CDR2 SYDVKM. This CDR3 has 15 amino acids. The CDR3 sequence: CASRNNRVGFTEAFF. Here the CDR3 DNA reads TGTGCCAGCAGAAATAACAGGGTGGGTTTTACTGAAGCTTTCTTT.

This chain connects TRBV24-1 to TRBJ1-5; 7 bases are shared with TRBD1. The germline V gene has CDR1 KGHDR and CDR2 SFDVKD. This CDR3 spans 15 amino acids. J gave up 5 bases and V 5 bases, and 8 bases lay outside the gene matches. DNA for the CDR3: TGTGCCACCAGTGTCCCGGGACAGAGGTATCAGCCCCAGCATTTT. Its protein is CATSVPGQRYQPQHF.

The chain combines TRBV6-5 with TRBJ2-1; 8 bases line up with TRBD1. Germline CDR1 and CDR2: MNHEY and SVGAGI. The CDR3 length is 15 residues. With V trimmed by 5 bases and J by 8 bases, 11 bases remained unmatched. This CDR3 reads CASSLQGAPQDEQFF. The CDR3 DNA sequence: TGTGCCAGCAGTCTCCAGGGGGCGCCTCAGGATGAGCAGTTCTTC.

This sequence joins TRBV9 and TRBJ1-3; D remains ambiguous. CDR3 length equals 15 residues. With 4 bases removed from V and 1 base from J, the gap between germline ends came to 12 bases. CDR1 SGDLS and CDR2 YYNGEE come from the germline V gene. CDR3: CASSPGSLSGNTIYF. DNA of the CDR3: TGTGCCAGCAGCCCCGGGAGCCTGTCTGGAAACACCATATATTTT.

The V and J genes are TRBV9 and TRBJ1-1; D perhaps matches TRBD1 (5 bases). Trimming pared 8 bases from V and 2 bases from J, leaving 22 bases between. Germline loops: CDR1 SGDLS, CDR2 YYNGEE. This CDR3 spans 16 amino acids. The DNA of the CDR3 is TGTGCCAGAACCCCCCAGGGAAGGAAGAGAAACACTGAAGCTTTCTTT. Translation gives CARTPQGRKRNTEAFF. Supplemented by reference TRBV9 and TRBJ1-1, the full variable domain reads DSGVTQTPKHLITATGQRVTLRCSPRSGDLSVYWYQQSLDQGLQFLIQYYNGEERAKGNILERFSAQQFPDLHSELNLSSLELGDSALYFCARTPQGRKRNTEAFFGQGTRLTVV.

V usage is TRBV19 and J usage is TRBJ2-3; D is uncertain. CDR1 and CDR2 (germline): LNHDA, SQIVND (reference sequence). Trimming left V 4 bases short and J 5 bases short, with 16 bases between. The CDR3 has 15 residues. This CDR3 reads CASSSRLTRVDTQYF. The DNA for the CDR3 is TGTGCCAGTAGTAGTCGCCTGACCCGAGTAGATACGCAGTATTTT.

The chain recombines TRBV7-9 with TRBJ1-2, with D uncertain. CDR3 length: 11 amino acids. In germline, CDR1 is SEHNR, CDR2 FQNEAQ (reference sequence). Between the trimmed V and J ends, which lost 10 bases and 4 bases, there was a span of 10 bases. The CDR3 region is CAIRGFYGYTF. For the CDR3, the DNA is TGTGCCATCCGGGGTTTCTATGGCTACACCTTC.

V is TRBV19 and J is TRBJ2-7, with D possibly being TRBD2 (5 bases). Trimming removed 3 bases at V and 2 bases at J, with 11 bases between. From germline, CDR1 is LNHDA and CDR2 SQIVND (reference sequence). This CDR3 has 14 residues. CDR3 DNA sequence: TGTGCCAGTAGTATTAGGACTCTAACCTACGAGCAGTACTTC. Translated: CASSIRTLTYEQYF. Full variable domain (missing parts from reference TRBV19 and TRBJ2-7): DGGITQSPKYLFRKEGQNVTLSCEQNLNHDAMYWYRQDPGQGLRLIYYSQIVNDFQKGDIAEGYSVSREKKESFPLTVTSAQKNPTAFYLCASSIRTLTYEQYFGPGTRLTVT.

This chain uses TRBV5-4 with TRBJ1-2, with D perhaps matching TRBD1 (5 bases). This CDR3 has 14 residues. Trimming took off 5 bases at V and 4 bases at J, with 15 bases between the two ends. Germline loops: CDR1 SGHNT, CDR2 YYREEE (reference sequence). The CDR3 DNA reads as TGTGCCAGCAGTACTGTGGGACTTTCCTATGGCTACACCTTC. This sequence encodes CASSTVGLSYGYTF.

The V call is TRBV28, the J call TRBJ2-6, with D possibly being TRBD2 (5 bases). The CDR3 is 16 residues long. Deletions cut 4 bases from V and 3 bases from J, with 13 bases between. Looked up from germline, CDR1 is MDHEN and CDR2 is SYDVKM. CDR3 protein: CASSSPPGSGANVLTF. The CDR3 DNA follows: TGTGCCAGCAGTTCCCCCCCGGGGAGTGGGGCCAACGTCCTGACTTTC.

J is TRBJ2-7 and V is TRBV30, with TRBD1 identical over 10 bases. The J segment lost 5 bases and the V segment lost 5 bases, leaving 9 bases of the junction unmatched. The CDR3 has 14 amino acids. Germline-derived CDR1 and CDR2 are GTSNPN and SVGIG (reference sequence). CDR3 in amino acids: CAWVKDRGMHEQYF. In DNA, the CDR3 is TGTGCCTGGGTGAAGGACAGGGGGATGCACGAGCAGTACTTC.

The chain joins TRBV6-6 to TRBJ1-4; 7 bases align to TRBD1. The CDR3 has 13 amino acids. CDR1 and CDR2 from the germline V gene are MNHNY and SVGAGI (reference sequence). The V gene end was trimmed by 8 bases and the J gene end by 5 bases; junction bases not matched to a gene: 5. The CDR3 loop reads CASHRGPNEKLFF. The CDR3 bases are TGTGCCAGCCACAGGGGACCGAATGAAAAACTGTTTTTT.

The J gene is TRBJ2-7, the V gene TRBV6-5; D is possibly TRBD2 (5 bases). CDR3 length equals 12 residues. The germline gives CDR1 MNHEY, CDR2 SVGAGI. V was clipped by 2 bases and J by 4 bases, with 6 bases between them. The CDR3 bases are TGTGCCAGCAGTTACCGGGGATACGAGCAGTACTTC. It yields the protein CASSYRGYEQYF.

This clone has just one count. The chain recombines TRBV29-1 with TRBJ2-2, with a weak D call TRBD2 (5 bases). The germline V gene has CDR1 SQVTM and CDR2 ANQGSEA. This CDR3 region has 12 residues. Trimming removed 4 bases from V and 5 bases from J, with 8 bases in between. CDR3 sequence (DNA): TGCAGCGTTGGGCCGGGAACCGGGGAGCTGTTTTTT. It translates to CSVGPGTGELFF.

The CDR3 region is CASSPQWAGREKLFF. Here the CDR3 DNA reads TGCGCCAGCAGTCCTCAGTGGGCAGGGAGGGAAAAACTGTTTTTT. V usage is TRBV4-1 and J usage is TRBJ1-4; tentative D call: TRBD1 (5 bases). The CDR3 consists of 15 residues. Germline lookup yields CDR1 MGHRA and CDR2 YSYEKL. Trimming removed 6 bases from V and 8 bases from J, with 19 bases in between.